The next 32 T cell receptor beta chains were all read from a single sample in a study of metastatic and nonmetastatic thyroid tumors. Before thyroid surgery, none of the patients had received any treatment. TCRdb re-called the PCR reads through MiXCR. The sample yields approximately 37,000 clones, 15% seen once. The specimen sequenced was blood. The receptors were sampled from a male donor with papillary thyroid cancer or a benign thyroid nodule (not recorded which). Some clones in this sample may be carry-over from other donors' samples.

This clone was counted only a few times. The chain is built from TRBV27 and TRBJ2-5; 8 bases agree with TRBD1. The trim removed 5 bases at V and 3 bases at J, leaving 11 bases unmatched. The CDR3 has 16 amino acids. Germline CDR1 is MNHEY and CDR2 is SMNVEV (reference sequence). The chain's CDR3 is CASSPQGAVGKETQYF. CDR3 DNA: TGTGCCAGCAGTCCTCAGGGGGCTGTGGGCAAAGAGACCCAGTACTTC.

By frequency in the sample, this clone is medium-sized (0.01 to 0.1%). The rearrangement links TRBV12-3 or TRBV12-4 to TRBJ2-1; 14 bases line up with TRBD2. Germline trimming cut 6 bases from V and 9 bases from J; bases unmatched to any gene: 10. CDR3 length: 16 residues. The CDR3 spells CASRTAGTSGRSEQFF. The DNA of the CDR3 is TGTGCCAGCAGGACCGCCGGGACTAGCGGGAGAAGTGAGCAGTTCTTC.

This clone occurred many times. Different DNA sequences within this sample yield the same CDR3. V gene TRBV20-1 combines with J gene TRBJ2-1; TRBD2 might be the D (6 bases). With 6 bases removed from V and 8 bases from J, the gap between germline ends came to 20 bases. Germline V CDR1 and CDR2: DFQATT, SNEGSKA (reference sequence). The CDR3 runs 14 residues. CDR3 in amino acids: CSAPRAGSSDEQFF. For the CDR3, the DNA is TGCAGTGCCCCCCGGGCGGGATCGAGTGATGAGCAGTTCTTC.

The chain combines TRBV6-2 or TRBV6-3 with TRBJ2-1, with D tentatively TRBD1 (6 bases). The CDR3 consists of 11 residues. Trimming took 9 bases from V and 8 from J, leaving 11 bases between them. Germline CDR1 reads MNHEY; CDR2 reads SVGEGT. The CDR3 DNA sequence: TGTGCCAGACAACAGGGTTATGAGCAGTTCTTC. It codes for CARQQGYEQFF.

This chain connects TRBV9 to TRBJ2-1; perhaps TRBD1 as D (6 bases). CDR1 is SGDLS and CDR2 is YYNGEE in the germline V gene. This CDR3 has 16 residues. V gave up 8 bases and J gave up 4 bases, with 22 bases separating them. In DNA, the CDR3 is TGTGCCAGAAGCCTTACAGGGACCACCGTTTACAATGAGCAGTTCTTC. This translates into CARSLTGTTVYNEQFF.

Many counts were recorded for this clone. The chain links TRBV10-3 to TRBJ2-7; possibly TRBD1 or TRBD2 for D (5 bases each). Per the germline V gene, CDR1 is ENHRY and CDR2 is SYGVKD. This CDR3 is 12 amino acids long. V lost 6 bases to trimming and J lost 7 bases, with 13 bases between them. CDR3 nucleotides: TGTGCCATCAGCAGGGACGGGTGGGAGCAGTACTTC. Protein sequence: CAISRDGWEQYF.

This clone was observed many times. The chain carries TRBV6-5 and TRBJ2-1; the match to TRBD2 covers 7 bases. The CDR3 length is 17 residues. J gave up 1 base and V 0 bases, and 6 bases lay outside the gene matches. Germline CDR1 reads MNHEY; CDR2 reads SVGAGI. The CDR3 region is CASSYSGGFHSYNEQFF. CDR3 bases: TGTGCCAGCAGTTACTCCGGGGGGTTCCATTCCTACAATGAGCAGTTCTTC.

This clone has a count of ten or more. The chain has TRBV18 and TRBJ1-5; 8 bases match TRBD1. CDR1 and CDR2 from the germline V gene are KGHSH and LQKENI. CDR3 length: 18 residues. V was pared by 4 bases and J by 7 bases, with 18 bases of the junction left unmatched. CDR3 nucleotide sequence: TGTGCCAGCTCACGACAGGAGAACGGACAGGGCGGAGGGCAGCCCCAGCATTTT. It is translated as CASSRQENGQGGGQPQHF.

The chain combines TRBV5-1 with TRBJ2-2; D is unresolved. Per the germline V gene, CDR1 is SGHRS and CDR2 is YFSETQ. The CDR3 spans 16 residues. V was trimmed by 0 bases and J by 2 bases, leaving 11 bases between them. Written as DNA, the CDR3 is TGCGCCAGCAGCTTGGGTCCAAGAACAAACACCGGGGAGCTGTTTTTT. Translating gives CASSLGPRTNTGELFF.

Regarding this clone: The junction departs from germline at one end; a sequencing error may be responsible. The rearrangement uses TRBV6-2 or TRBV6-3 and TRBJ2-7, with D tentatively TRBD1 or TRBD2 (5 bases each). The CDR3 contains 13 residues. The germline CDR1 and CDR2 sequences are MNHEY and SVGEGT. This CDR3 reads CDSSEGTMIDQYF. CDR3 DNA sequence: TGTGACAGCAGCGAGGGGACGATGATAGATCAGTACTTC.

This clone has a count of ten or more. The CDR3 coding sequence is TGTGCCTGGAGTGGGGAGACTAGCGGGAGACAAAACATTCAGTACTTC. This gives the protein CAWSGETSGRQNIQYF. The chain links TRBV30 to TRBJ2-4; 12 bases align to TRBD2. Trimming took 1 base from V and 5 from J; bases not matched to a gene: 6. Looked up from germline, CDR1 is GTSNPN and CDR2 is SVGIG (reference sequence). This CDR3 contains 16 residues.

This clone occurred many times. Since a much larger clone is just one base distant, this may be a read error. This rearrangement joins TRBV20-1 to TRBJ2-1; 7 bases align to TRBD1. The germline gives CDR1 DFQATT, CDR2 SNEGSKA (reference sequence). The CDR3 has 15 amino acids. In DNA, the CDR3 is TGCAGTGCTCGGGACAGCATGACTTCCTGCAATGAGCAGTTCTTC. Amino acid sequence: CSARDSMTSCNEQFF.

This clone was observed at least ten times. The CDR3 reads CASLKQGWATEAFF. In nucleotides, the CDR3 is TGTGCCAGCCTAAAGCAAGGGTGGGCCACTGAAGCTTTCTTT. The chain joins TRBV6-2 or TRBV6-3 to TRBJ1-1; D call uncertain. CDR3 length: 14 residues. Trimming took 8 bases from V and 4 from J, leaving 17 bases between them. CDR1 and CDR2 from the germline V gene are MNHEY and SVGEGT.

This clone occurred a few times. This may be a read error: a much more frequent sequence differs by one nucleotide. The chain uses TRBV5-5 and TRBJ1-4; D possibly corresponds to TRBD1 (6 bases). The germline CDR1 and CDR2 sequences are SGHKS and YYEKEE (reference sequence). This CDR3 is built from 16 residues. Here the CDR3 reads CVSSPDPGAGNEKLFF. CDR3 nucleotide sequence: TGTGTCAGCAGCCCGGACCCAGGGGCAGGGAATGAAAAACTGTTTTTT.

This clone was counted many times. The genes are TRBV6-6 and TRBJ1-2; maybe TRBD1 (6 bases). V was clipped by 0 bases and J by 8 bases, with 13 bases between them. This CDR3 has 14 residues. Germline V gives CDR1 MNHNY, CDR2 SVGAGI (reference sequence). The CDR3 loop reads CASSYSGGADGYTF. The CDR3 nucleotides read TGTGCCAGCAGTTACTCTGGGGGGGCGGACGGCTACACCTTC.

The V call is TRBV11-2, the J call TRBJ2-2; D is uncertain. The V gene's germline CDR1 is SGHAT and CDR2 FQNNGV. V gave up 6 bases and J gave up 2 bases, with 13 bases separating them. The length of the CDR3 is 15 residues. CDR3 in amino acids: CASRVLNTNTGELFF. CDR3 in DNA: TGTGCCAGCAGAGTCCTAAACACAAACACCGGGGAGCTGTTTTTT.

About this clone itself: At one of its ends the junction is not consistent with the germline gene, which may arise from a read error. The rearrangement uses TRBV6-1 and TRBJ2-2; 7 bases are a match to TRBD1. The CDR3 is 13 amino acids. Germline CDR1 reads MNHNS; CDR2 reads SASEGT. CDR3 DNA sequence: TGTGCCAGCAAACAGGGGAACACCTGGGAGCTGTTTTTT. As protein: CASKQGNTWELFF.

This clone was seen at least ten times. This rearrangement joins TRBV6-1 to TRBJ2-5, with 8 nucleotides matching TRBD2. Germline values: CDR1 MNHNS, CDR2 SASEGT. V shed 8 bases, J shed 5 bases, and the junction held 10 bases outside the gene matches. This CDR3 comprises 14 residues. CDR3 sequence: CASVDGRAGETQYF. Written as DNA, the CDR3 is TGTGCCAGCGTTGACGGGAGGGCCGGGGAGACCCAGTACTTC.

This clone was seen many times. V gene TRBV7-3 combines with J gene TRBJ2-1, with 9 bases that match TRBD1. The germline CDR1 and CDR2 sequences are SGHTA and FQGTGA. V dropped 5 bases and J dropped 0; count of bases not matched to a gene: 2. The CDR3 loop spans 15 amino acids. CDR3 sequence: CASSQDRGSYNEQFF. In nucleotides, the CDR3 is TGTGCCAGCAGCCAGGACAGGGGCTCCTACAATGAGCAGTTCTTC.

This clone was detected a few times. A read error may be the cause here, since a much bigger clone is one base away. Other DNA sequences in this sample translate to the same CDR3. This rearrangement joins TRBV20-1 to TRBJ1-6, with D hard to call. V lost 3 bases to trimming and J lost 9 bases, with 6 bases between them. From germline, CDR1 is DFQATT and CDR2 SNEGSKA (reference sequence). This CDR3 is built from 11 residues. The CDR3 DNA sequence: TGCAGTGCTAGCCCACGTTCACCCCTCCACTTT. Protein: CSASPRSPLHF.

Details on this clone: This may be a read error: a much more frequent sequence differs by one nucleotide. This chain uses TRBV5-4 with TRBJ2-7, with a weak D call TRBD1 (5 bases). In germline, CDR1 is SGHNT, CDR2 YYREEE (reference sequence). The V end lost 0 bases, the J end lost 3 bases, and 7 bases lay between the germline ends. The length of the CDR3 is 13 residues. The CDR3 loop reads CASSLAGIYEQYF. As DNA, the CDR3 is TGTGCCAGCAGCTTGGCAGGGATCTACGAGCAGTACTTC.

V and J are TRBV15 and TRBJ1-2, with D possibly TRBD1 on 5 matching bases. Trimming cost V 8 bases and J 4 bases, with 11 bases left between them. The CDR3 is 12 amino acids. From germline, CDR1 is LNHNV and CDR2 YYDKDF (reference sequence). The CDR3 is CATGGGGYGYTF. The CDR3 nucleotides are TGTGCCACCGGGGGAGGAGGCTATGGCTACACCTTC.

In this sample, this clone turned up many times. This chain links TRBV30 with TRBJ1-5; D ambiguous. Germline V gene sequence: CDR1 GTSNPN, CDR2 SVGIG (reference sequence). This CDR3 spans 14 amino acids. The V gene lost 3 bases and the J gene lost 1 base, with 10 bases spanning the gap. The CDR3 DNA reads TGTGCCTGGAGAAAGAAGGGAAGCAATCAGCCCCAGCATTTT. Protein: CAWRKKGSNQPQHF.

This clone appeared many times. The rearrangement joins TRBV20-1 to TRBJ2-7; 9 bases map to TRBD2. Germline assignment: CDR1 DFQATT and CDR2 SNEGSKA (reference sequence). This CDR3 is built from 13 residues. V lost 7 bases, J lost 3 bases, and 7 bases stayed unmatched. The CDR3 protein is CSVHSGGLYEQYF. The CDR3 region has the DNA TGCAGTGTCCATAGCGGGGGCCTCTACGAGCAGTACTTC.

This clone came up many times. Germline is not matched at one junction end, which may reflect a read error. The CDR3 sequence: CASSPTSGQEPQYF. Here the CDR3 DNA reads TGCGCCAGCAGCCCCACGAGTGGTCAAGAGCCCCAGTACTTC. The chain couples TRBV5-1 to TRBJ2-5; D gene unclear. The germline V gene encodes CDR1 SGHRS and CDR2 YFSETQ. The CDR3 consists of 14 residues.

This clone has ten or more counts. This chain joins TRBV6-2 or TRBV6-3 and TRBJ2-4; TRBD1 might be the D (5 bases). In germline, CDR1 is MNHEY, CDR2 SVGEGT. Trimming removed 7 bases from V and 6 bases from J, with 7 bases in between. CDR3 length: 11 amino acids. The CDR3 DNA reads as TGTGCCAGCACCACAGGAAACATTCAGTACTTC. This sequence encodes CASTTGNIQYF.

This clone is medium-sized by share. The chain recombines TRBV6-1 with TRBJ1-6; 9 bases fit TRBD1. The CDR3 sequence is 17 residues long. Germline V CDR1 and CDR2: MNHNS, SASEGT. With V trimmed by 9 bases and J by 11 bases, 20 bases remained unmatched. Here the CDR3 reads CASSLHGTGTGYAPLHF. As DNA, the CDR3 is TGTGCCAGTTCATTACACGGCACGGGGACAGGGTATGCACCCCTCCACTTT.

This clone was counted at least ten times. The chain combines TRBV13 with TRBJ1-3; the match to TRBD1 covers 8 bases. The CDR3 spans 16 residues. Germline CDR1 is PRHDT and CDR2 is FYEKMQ (reference sequence). The V and J ends lost 1 base and 0 bases, in that order; junction bases with no gene match: 2. CDR3 region: CASSLAGQGSGNTIYF. The CDR3 DNA follows: TGTGCCAGCAGCTTAGCTGGACAGGGCTCTGGAAACACCATATATTTT.

There are many counts of this clone. This same CDR3 is encoded by further DNA sequences in the sample. V is TRBV7-2 and J is TRBJ1-1; D perhaps matches TRBD1 (5 bases). Germline loops: CDR1 SGHTA, CDR2 FQGNSA. Deletions cut 2 bases from V and 10 bases from J, with 17 bases between. The CDR3 spans 14 residues. CDR3 protein: CASSLLGTGPGAFF. The CDR3 DNA sequence: TGTGCCAGCAGCTTACTCGGGACCGGCCCAGGAGCTTTCTTT.

This clone was recorded at least ten times. The chain joins TRBV20-1 to TRBJ2-1; D call uncertain. CDR3 length: 13 residues. V was trimmed by 1 base and J by 2 bases, leaving 6 bases between them. The germline CDR1 and CDR2 sequences are DFQATT and SNEGSKA (reference sequence). The CDR3 DNA is TGCAGTGCTAGAGGACTGACCTACAATGAGCAGTTCTTC. Translated: CSARGLTYNEQFF.

This clone was observed at least ten times. This chain joins TRBV20-1 and TRBJ1-5, with a weak D call TRBD1 (6 bases). Trimming took 0 bases from V and 4 from J, leaving 13 bases between them. In germline, CDR1 is DFQATT, CDR2 SNEGSKA (reference sequence). The CDR3 sequence is 15 residues long. The CDR3 bases are TGCAGTGCTAGAGATTACACAGGGAGTAATCAGCCCCAGCATTTT. This sequence encodes CSARDYTGSNQPQHF.

This clone was detected ten times or more. The chain employs TRBV13 and TRBJ2-3; 11 positions match TRBD1. Germline lookup yields CDR1 PRHDT and CDR2 FYEKMQ (reference sequence). With V trimmed by 5 bases and J by 5 bases, 6 bases remained unmatched. This CDR3 is built from 15 residues. This chain's CDR3 is CASSVGQGVKDTQYF. The CDR3 nucleotides are TGTGCCAGCAGCGTGGGACAGGGGGTCAAAGATACGCAGTATTTT.